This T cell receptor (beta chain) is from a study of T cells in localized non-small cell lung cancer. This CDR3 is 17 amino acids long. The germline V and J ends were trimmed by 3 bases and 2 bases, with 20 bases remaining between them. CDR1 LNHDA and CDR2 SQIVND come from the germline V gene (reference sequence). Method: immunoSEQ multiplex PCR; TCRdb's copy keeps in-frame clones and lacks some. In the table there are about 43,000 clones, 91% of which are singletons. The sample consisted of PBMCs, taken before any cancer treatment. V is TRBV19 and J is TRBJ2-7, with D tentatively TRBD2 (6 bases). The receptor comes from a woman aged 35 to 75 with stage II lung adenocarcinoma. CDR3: CASSIRAGGTPTYEQYF. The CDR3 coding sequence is TGTGCCAGTAGTATTCGGGCGGGCGGGACCCCCACCTACGAGCAGTACTTC.